A selection of T cell receptor beta chains follows, all from one sample in a study of cytomegalovirus exposure and HLA in healthy donors. The method was immunoSEQ multiplex PCR; TCRdb's version includes in-frame clones alone and lacks a portion of them. Of roughly 330,000 clones detected, roughly nine tenths appear once; the ten largest clones hold roughly 1.2%. The sequencing sample was made of PBMCs. The receptor source for this set is a woman aged 25-40 years in good health and CMV-seropositive. Both conserved end residues are part of each CDR3. The order of the fields is clone size, V gene, J gene, CDR3 protein. Some rows mark clone size as missing; the rest say once, few, many or name a class of expanded clone.

many	TRBV10-3	TRBJ1-2	CAISAVGNYGYTF
once	TRBV11-1	TRBJ2-2	CASSPSGISTGELFF
-	TRBV6-1	TRBJ2-1	CASSPPEPPSEQFF
once	TRBV5-6	TRBJ1-1	CASSLGMGLNTEAFF
-	TRBV9	TRBJ2-2	CASSVGLAGAGELFF
-	TRBV25-1	TRBJ2-1	CASSATGGLFYNEQFF
-	TRBV29-1	TRBJ2-3	CSVEGGGTDTQYF
-	TRBV29-1	TRBJ2-1	CSVVRDRGLGEQFF
-	TRBV18	TRBJ2-5	CASSDRAGQETQYF
-	TRBV9	TRBJ1-6	CASSVDPGAINSPLHF
-	TRBV5-8	TRBJ1-2	CASSLGQGNYGYTF
few	TRBV7-6	TRBJ2-5	CASSLVGETQYF
once	TRBV6-5	TRBJ1-2	CASRPGGPYGYTF
-	TRBV5-1	TRBJ2-2	CASAWEGHPNTGELFF
-	TRBV18	TRBJ1-2	CASSQKTGGGGYTF
-	TRBV7-3	TRBJ2-1	CASSFGLNNEQFF
-	TRBV11-2	TRBJ1-5	CASSSDRYNQPQHF
-	TRBV7-6	TRBJ1-6	CASMQTLAGSGSYNSPLHF
few	TRBV4-1	TRBJ2-2	CASSDPTGELFF
-	TRBV5-6	TRBJ2-2	CASSLELAGGGELFF
-	TRBV5-1	TRBJ2-7	CASSLGQGVVYEQYF
-	TRBV13	TRBJ2-1	CASSLGQSNEQFF
-	TRBV30	TRBJ1-4	CAWSDRGTTNEKLFF
many	TRBV5-4	TRBJ2-2	CASSIQGAQTGELFF
-	TRBV4-2	TRBJ1-3	CASSYGLSSGNTIYF
-	TRBV5-6	TRBJ2-3	CASSLSFRGERTDTQYF
-	TRBV28	TRBJ2-7	CASSLQGYNEQYF
-	TRBV7-2	TRBJ1-4	CASSLLGRGAEKLFF
-	TRBV27	TRBJ1-5	CASSLSGGQPQHF
-	TRBV6-1	TRBJ1-2	CASSEVVSTGAYGYTF
-	TRBV27	TRBJ2-1	CASSLSGTSGMKLQFF
-	TRBV7-3	TRBJ2-2	CASSRGHSGTGELFF
-	TRBV5-6	TRBJ1-1	CASSLEYEAFF
-	TRBV6-5	TRBJ1-2	CASSYSRIEGYTF
-	TRBV7-8	TRBJ2-3	CASSPVGGLVADTQYF
-	TRBV20-1	TRBJ2-7	CSAQVGEQYF
-	TRBV10-1	TRBJ1-2	CASRDERPIENTGRKDYTF
-	TRBV4-1	TRBJ2-7	CASSQVAGSYEQYF
-	TRBV6-5	TRBJ1-2	CASSLDPSRDGYTF
once	TRBV6-5	TRBJ2-2	CASSYSDGELFF